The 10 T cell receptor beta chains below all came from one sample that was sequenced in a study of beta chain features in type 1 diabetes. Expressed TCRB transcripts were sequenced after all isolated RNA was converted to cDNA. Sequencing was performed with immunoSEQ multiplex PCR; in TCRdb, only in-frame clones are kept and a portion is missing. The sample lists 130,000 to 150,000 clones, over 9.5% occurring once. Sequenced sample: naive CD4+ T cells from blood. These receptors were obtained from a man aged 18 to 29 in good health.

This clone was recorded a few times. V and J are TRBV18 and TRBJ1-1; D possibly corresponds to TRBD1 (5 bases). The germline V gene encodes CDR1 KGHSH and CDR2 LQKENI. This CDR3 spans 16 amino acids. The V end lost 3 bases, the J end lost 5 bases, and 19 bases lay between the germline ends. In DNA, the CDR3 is TGTGCCAGCTCACCTTCGGAATTGGGGGGAGGGACTGAAGCTTTCTTT. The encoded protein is CASSPSELGGGTEAFF. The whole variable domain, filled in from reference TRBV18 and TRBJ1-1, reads NAGVMQNPRHLVRRRGQEARLRCSPMKGHSHVYWYRQLPEEGLKFMVYLQKENIIDESGMPKERFSAEFPKEGPSILRIQQVVRGDSAAYFCASSPSELGGGTEAFFGQGTRLTVV.

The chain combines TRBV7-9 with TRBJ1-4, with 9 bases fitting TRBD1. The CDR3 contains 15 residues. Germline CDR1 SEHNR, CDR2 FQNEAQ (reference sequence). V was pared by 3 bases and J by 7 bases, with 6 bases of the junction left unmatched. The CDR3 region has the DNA TGTGCCAGCAGCTTCACAGGGGGCGGGGGTGAAAAACTGTTTTTT. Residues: CASSFTGGGGEKLFF.

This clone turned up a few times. The CDR3 DNA reads as TGTGCCAGTAGTACCGGGACAGGTGAAAAACTGTTTTTT. Translating gives CASSTGTGEKLFF. The V and J genes are TRBV19 and TRBJ1-4; 8 bases match TRBD1. The CDR3 extends over 13 amino acids. Germline CDR1 reads LNHDA; CDR2 reads SQIVND (reference sequence). The ends lost 4 bases at V and 7 bases at J; junction bases unmatched: 2. The full variable domain, with the rest looked up from reference TRBV19 and TRBJ1-4, is DGGITQSPKYLFRKEGQNVTLSCEQNLNHDAMYWYRQDPGQGLRLIYYSQIVNDFQKGDIAEGYSVSREKKESFPLTVTSAQKNPTAFYLCASSTGTGEKLFFGSGTQLSVL.

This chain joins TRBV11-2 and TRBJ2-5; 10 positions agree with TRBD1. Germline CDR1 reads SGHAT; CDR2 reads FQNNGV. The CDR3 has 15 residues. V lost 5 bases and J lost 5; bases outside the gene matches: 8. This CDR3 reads CASSAPDRGRETQYF. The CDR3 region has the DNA TGTGCCAGCAGCGCCCCGGACAGGGGGAGGGAGACCCAGTACTTC.

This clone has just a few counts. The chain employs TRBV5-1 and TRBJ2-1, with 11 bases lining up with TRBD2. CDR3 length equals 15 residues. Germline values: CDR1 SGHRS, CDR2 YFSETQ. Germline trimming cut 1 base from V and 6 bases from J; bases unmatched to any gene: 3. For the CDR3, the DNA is TGCGCCAGCAGCTTGTCGCTAGCGGGGGGCAATGAGCAGTTCTTC. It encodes CASSLSLAGGNEQFF.

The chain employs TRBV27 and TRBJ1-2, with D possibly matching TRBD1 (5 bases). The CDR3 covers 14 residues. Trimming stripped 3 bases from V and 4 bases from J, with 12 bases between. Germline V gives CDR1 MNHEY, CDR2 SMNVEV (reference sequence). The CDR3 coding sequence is TGTGCCAGCAGTTTGGGGCGGCTTGGCTATGGCTACACCTTC. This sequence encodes CASSLGRLGYGYTF.

In DNA, the CDR3 is TGTGCCAGCAGCGCGAGTGACAGGGGCACCGGGGAGCTGTTTTTT. This gives the protein CASSASDRGTGELFF. This rearrangement joins TRBV9 to TRBJ2-2, with 8 bases identical to TRBD1. CDR1 and CDR2 (germline): SGDLS, YYNGEE. V trimming: 3 bases; J trimming: 4 bases; junction bases outside the gene matches: 5. The CDR3 length is 15 residues.

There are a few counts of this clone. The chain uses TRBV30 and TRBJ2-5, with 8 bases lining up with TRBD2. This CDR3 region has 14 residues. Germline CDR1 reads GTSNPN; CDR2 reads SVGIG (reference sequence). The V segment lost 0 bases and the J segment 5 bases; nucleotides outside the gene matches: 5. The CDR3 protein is CAWSVKAGGETQYF. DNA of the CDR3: TGTGCCTGGAGTGTAAAGGCGGGGGGTGAGACCCAGTACTTC.

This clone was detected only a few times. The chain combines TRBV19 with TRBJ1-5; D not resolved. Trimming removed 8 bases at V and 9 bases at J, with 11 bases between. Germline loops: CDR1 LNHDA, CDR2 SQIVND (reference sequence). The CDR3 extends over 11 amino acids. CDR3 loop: CASQNFGPQHF. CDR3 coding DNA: TGTGCCAGTCAAAATTTCGGGCCCCAGCATTTT.

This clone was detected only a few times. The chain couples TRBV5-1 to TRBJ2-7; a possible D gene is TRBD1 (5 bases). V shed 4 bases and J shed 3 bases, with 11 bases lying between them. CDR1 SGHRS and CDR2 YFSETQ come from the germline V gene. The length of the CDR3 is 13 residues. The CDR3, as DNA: TGCGCCAGCAGCGCTGACAGTTTCTACGAGCAGTACTTC. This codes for CASSADSFYEQYF.